Listed below are T cell receptor beta chains from one sample, sequenced in a study of PD-1 blockade in classical Hodgkin lymphoma. Produced via immunoSEQ multiplex PCR; TCRdb's table is partial and in-frame only. The sample carries roughly 64,000 clones, approximately 92% recorded once. The sample was peripheral blood mononuclear cells (PBMCs), taken before the fourth cycle of nivolumab. The receptors shown here come from a human donor with classical Hodgkin lymphoma. Both conserved end residues are part of each CDR3. D genes are given only for firm matches. The size field is filled for only some rows; it gives once, few, many or a size class.

d_call,j_call,clone_size,v_call,cdr3_aa,cdr3_nt
TRBD1,TRBJ2-6,-,TRBV28,CASQTGGLSSGANVLTF,TGTGCCAGCCAGACAGGGGGCCTTAGCTCTGGGGCCAACGTCCTGACTTTC
-,TRBJ2-1,-,TRBV5-4,CAWAQNYNEQFF,TGTGCCTGGGCACAAAACTACAATGAGCAGTTCTTC
TRBD1,TRBJ1-4,once,TRBV25-1,CASALTGVNEKLFF,TGTGCCAGCGCCCTGACAGGGGTAAATGAAAAACTGTTTTTT
-,TRBJ2-6,-,TRBV25-1,CASSPIPGHVSGANVLTF,TGTGCCAGCAGTCCGATCCCGGGACACGTCTCTGGGGCCAACGTCCTGACTTTC
-,TRBJ2-7,-,TRBV27,CASSPGPNEQYF,TGTGCCAGCAGCCCAGGCCCCAACGAGCAGTACTTC
-,TRBJ1-1,few,TRBV5-6,CASSLTTGTEAFF,TGTGCCAGCAGCTTGACGACGGGAACTGAAGCTTTCTTT
TRBD2,TRBJ2-5,-,TRBV7-6,CASSLRLAGQETQYF,TGTGCCAGCAGCTTAAGACTAGCGGGGCAAGAGACCCAGTACTTC
TRBD1,TRBJ2-3,-,TRBV10-3,CAISERQGADTQYF,TGTGCCATCAGTGAGCGACAGGGGGCAGATACGCAGTATTTT
TRBD1,TRBJ2-1,-,TRBV9,CASSVGTGYNEQFF,TGTGCCAGCAGCGTTGGGACAGGGTACAATGAGCAGTTCTTC
-,TRBJ2-7,-,TRBV5-1,CASSFFRGYYEQYF,TGCGCCAGCAGCTTCTTCAGGGGCTACTACGAGCAGTACTTC
-,TRBJ1-5,-,TRBV2,CASSEGTDSNQPQHF,TGTGCCAGCAGTGAAGGGACGGATAGCAATCAGCCCCAGCATTTT
-,TRBJ2-5,once,TRBV10-3,CAISAGSAQETQYF,TGTGCCATCAGTGCGGGGTCAGCCCAAGAGACCCAGTACTTC
-,TRBJ2-2,once,TRBV2,CAAANTGELFF,TGTGCCGCCGCGAACACCGGGGAGCTGTTTTTT
-,TRBJ1-5,-,TRBV27,CASSPGSSRPQHF,TGTGCCAGCAGTCCCGGGTCCTCCCGGCCCCAGCATTTT
-,TRBJ2-5,once,TRBV5-1,CASSLSNQETQYF,TGCGCCAGCAGCTTGTCTAACCAAGAGACCCAGTACTTC
-,TRBJ2-5,-,TRBV18,CASSPPLETQYF,TGTGCCAGCTCACCACCTTTAGAGACCCAGTACTTC
-,TRBJ2-7,-,TRBV5-1,CASSLEGRIDGEQYF,TGCGCCAGCAGCCTGGAGGGCAGGATAGATGGGGAGCAGTACTTC
-,TRBJ1-1,-,TRBV27,CASRHDRFDTEAFF,TGTGCCAGCAGACACGACAGATTTGACACTGAAGCTTTCTTT
-,TRBJ2-7,-,TRBV6-5,CASSYEQDYEQYF,TGTGCCAGCAGTTACGAGCAGGACTACGAGCAGTACTTC
TRBD1,TRBJ1-6,-,TRBV27,CASSLIDRASPLHF,TGTGCCAGCAGTTTAATCGACAGGGCCTCACCCCTCCACTTT
TRBD1,TRBJ1-2,-,TRBV5-6,CASSLNLRTGVFGYTF,TGTGCCAGCAGCTTGAACTTACGGACAGGTGTTTTTGGCTACACCTTC
TRBD2,TRBJ2-5,-,TRBV6-5,CASSYRTSGGVKTQYF,TGTGCCAGCAGTTACCGGACTAGCGGGGGGGTAAAGACCCAGTACTTC
-,TRBJ2-7,once,TRBV5-8,CASSFGQGSYEQYF,TGTGCCAGCAGCTTTGGCCAGGGCTCCTACGAGCAGTACTTC
-,TRBJ2-1,-,TRBV10-3,CACRRFDNEQFF,TGTGCCTGTAGGAGGTTCGACAATGAGCAGTTCTTC
-,TRBJ2-3,few,TRBV5-1,CASSFGAGKTDTQYF,TGCGCCAGCAGCTTTGGAGCGGGCAAGACAGATACGCAGTATTTT
TRBD1,TRBJ1-1,-,TRBV5-4,CASSPDRGDTEAFF,TGTGCCAGCAGCCCAGACAGGGGCGACACTGAAGCTTTCTTT
-,TRBJ2-3,-,TRBV28,CASGWAGSSTDTQYF,TGTGCCAGCGGTTGGGCGGGCTCTAGCACAGATACGCAGTATTTT
-,TRBJ1-3,-,TRBV9,CASSGTLSGNTIYF,TGTGCCAGCAGCGGGACACTTTCTGGAAACACCATATATTTT
TRBD2,TRBJ2-7,-,TRBV13,CASSMERDPRNEQYF,TGTGCCAGCAGCATGGAGCGGGACCCACGGAACGAGCAGTACTTC
-,TRBJ2-3,-,TRBV5-6,CASSSGTDTQYF,TGTGCCAGCAGCTCGGGGACAGATACGCAGTATTTT
-,TRBJ1-4,-,TRBV5-1,CASSLPAGSNEKLFF,TGCGCCAGCAGCTTGCCAGCCGGGAGTAATGAAAAACTGTTTTTT
TRBD2,TRBJ2-7,-,TRBV13,CASSLAIAGNYEQYF,TGTGCCAGCAGCTTAGCCATAGCGGGAAACTACGAGCAGTACTTC
TRBD1,TRBJ2-7,-,TRBV5-1,CASSLDPGQGRIEQYF,TGCGCCAGCAGCTTGGACCCGGGACAGGGACGAATCGAGCAGTACTTC
-,TRBJ1-2,few,TRBV5-4,CASNLGGSYGYTF,TGTGCCAGCAACCTAGGGGGAAGCTATGGCTACACCTTC
-,TRBJ1-5,-,TRBV28,CATSTDQPQHF,TGTGCCACTTCGACCGATCAGCCCCAGCATTTT
-,TRBJ1-3,-,TRBV19,CASSISGTPSSGNTIYF,TGTGCCAGTAGTATTTCGGGCACTCCGAGCTCTGGAAACACCATATATTTT
-,TRBJ1-2,-,TRBV28,CASSSQPGYTF,TGTGCCAGCAGTTCGCAGCCGGGCTACACCTTC
-,TRBJ2-2,-,TRBV28,CASTLDVVGELFF,TGTGCCAGCACCCTCGATGTGGTCGGGGAGCTGTTTTTT
TRBD2,TRBJ2-7,-,TRBV27,CASSFSGARTSGLSAYEQYF,TGTGCCAGCAGTTTTTCAGGGGCGAGGACTAGCGGTCTCTCAGCTTACGAGCAGTACTTC
-,TRBJ2-2,-,TRBV16,CASTQGLWNTGELFF,TGTGCCAGCACCCAGGGCTTGTGGAACACCGGGGAGCTGTTTTTT
-,TRBJ2-7,-,TRBV28,CASSLGGDRNYEQYF,TGTGCCAGCAGTTTAGGGGGGGACAGGAACTACGAGCAGTACTTC
-,TRBJ2-1,-,TRBV4-1,CASSPGRSDSNEQFF,TGCGCCAGCAGCCCGGGGAGAAGCGATTCCAATGAGCAGTTCTTC
-,TRBJ1-1,-,TRBV6-5,CASRYTGDTSEAFF,TGTGCCAGCAGATACACGGGGGACACCAGTGAAGCTTTCTTT
-,TRBJ2-5,-,TRBV28,CASSLQDDQETQYF,TGTGCCAGCAGTTTGCAGGACGATCAAGAGACCCAGTACTTC
TRBD2,TRBJ2-2,-,TRBV27,CASSSELALGELFF,TGTGCCAGCAGTTCGGAACTAGCGCTCGGGGAGCTGTTTTTT